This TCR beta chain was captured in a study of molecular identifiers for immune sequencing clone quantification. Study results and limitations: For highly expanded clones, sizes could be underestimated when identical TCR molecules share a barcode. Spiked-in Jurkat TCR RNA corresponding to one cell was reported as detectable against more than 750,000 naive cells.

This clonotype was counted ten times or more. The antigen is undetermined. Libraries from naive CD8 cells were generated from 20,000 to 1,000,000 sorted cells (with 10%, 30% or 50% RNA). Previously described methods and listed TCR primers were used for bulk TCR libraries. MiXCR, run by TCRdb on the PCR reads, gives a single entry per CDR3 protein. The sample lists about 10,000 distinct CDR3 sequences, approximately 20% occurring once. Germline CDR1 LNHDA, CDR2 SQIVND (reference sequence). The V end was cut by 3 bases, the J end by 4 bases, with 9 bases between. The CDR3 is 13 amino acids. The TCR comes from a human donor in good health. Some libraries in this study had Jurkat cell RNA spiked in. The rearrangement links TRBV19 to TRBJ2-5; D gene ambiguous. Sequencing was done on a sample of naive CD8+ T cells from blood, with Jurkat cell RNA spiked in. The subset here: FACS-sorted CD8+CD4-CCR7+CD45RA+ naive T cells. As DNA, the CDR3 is TGTGCCAGTAGTATGCGGCCGCGAGAGACCCAGTACTTC. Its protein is CASSMRPRETQYF.